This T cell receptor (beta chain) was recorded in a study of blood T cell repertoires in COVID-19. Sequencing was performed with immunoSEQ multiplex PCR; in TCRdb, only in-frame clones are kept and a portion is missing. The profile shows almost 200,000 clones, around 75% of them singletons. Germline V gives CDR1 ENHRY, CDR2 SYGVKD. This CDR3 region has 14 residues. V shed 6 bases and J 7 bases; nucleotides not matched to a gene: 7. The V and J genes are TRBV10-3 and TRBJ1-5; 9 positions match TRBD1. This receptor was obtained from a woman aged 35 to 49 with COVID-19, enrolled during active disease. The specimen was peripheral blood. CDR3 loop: CAISSEDRGQPQHF. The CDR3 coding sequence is TGTGCCATCAGCTCCGAAGACAGGGGGCAGCCCCAGCATTTT.